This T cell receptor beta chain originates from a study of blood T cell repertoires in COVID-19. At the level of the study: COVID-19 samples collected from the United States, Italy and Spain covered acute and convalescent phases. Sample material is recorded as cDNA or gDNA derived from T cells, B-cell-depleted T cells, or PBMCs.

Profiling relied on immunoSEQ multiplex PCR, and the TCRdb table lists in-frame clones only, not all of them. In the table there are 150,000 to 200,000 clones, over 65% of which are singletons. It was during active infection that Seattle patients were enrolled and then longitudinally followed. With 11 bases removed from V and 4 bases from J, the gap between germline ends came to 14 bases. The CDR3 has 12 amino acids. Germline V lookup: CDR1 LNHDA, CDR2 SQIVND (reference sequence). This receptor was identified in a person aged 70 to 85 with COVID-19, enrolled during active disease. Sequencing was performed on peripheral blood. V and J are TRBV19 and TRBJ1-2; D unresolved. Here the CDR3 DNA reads TGTGCCTCAGCCTCAGGTTCCTATGGCTACACCTTC. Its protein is CASASGSYGYTF.